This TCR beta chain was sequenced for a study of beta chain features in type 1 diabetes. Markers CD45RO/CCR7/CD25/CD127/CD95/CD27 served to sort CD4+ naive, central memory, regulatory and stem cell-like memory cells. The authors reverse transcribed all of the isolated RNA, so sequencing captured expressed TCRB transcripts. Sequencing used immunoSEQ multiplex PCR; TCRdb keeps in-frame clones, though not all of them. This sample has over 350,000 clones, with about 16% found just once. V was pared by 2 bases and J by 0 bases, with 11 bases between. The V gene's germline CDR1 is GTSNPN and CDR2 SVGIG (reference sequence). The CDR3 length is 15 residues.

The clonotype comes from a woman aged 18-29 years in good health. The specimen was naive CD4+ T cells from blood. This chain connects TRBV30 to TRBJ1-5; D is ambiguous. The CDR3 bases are TGTGCCTGGAGTAAAGCGTTTAATAGCAATCAGCCCCAGCATTTT. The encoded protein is CAWSKAFNSNQPQHF.